This T cell receptor (beta chain) was retrieved from a study of T cells in Graves' hyperthyroidism and ophthalmopathy. Looking at the study overall: At the time of initial diagnosis and before any treatment, peripheral blood was collected. General study points: Model-based prediction identified ophthalmopathy a median roughly 6.1 months prior to its onset. Classification by a 13 V-J model distinguished ophthalmopathy from stable hyperthyroidism.

A patient was excluded if there was uncontrolled infection, other autoimmune disease, pregnancy or lactation. This clonotype was detected many times. Antigen unknown. Using RNA transcripts as the source, TCR beta CDR3 regions were amplified. Initially, a first-round RT-PCR of the TCR CDR3 employed the HTBI primer set. TCRdb passed the multiplex PCR reads through MiXCR, listing each CDR3 protein once. Of around 370,000 distinct CDR3 sequences listed, about 18% are singletons. The CDR3 runs to 13 residues. V lost 3 bases to trimming and J lost 3 bases, with 9 bases between them. The germline V gene has CDR1 SGHDN and CDR2 FVKESK.

The source of this sequence is a man younger than 35 with Graves' ophthalmopathy. Sample: blood. J is TRBJ2-7 and V is TRBV14; D may correspond to TRBD1 or TRBD2 (5 bases each). The chain's CDR3 is CASSHVGDYEQYF. For the CDR3, the DNA is TGTGCCAGCAGCCACGTGGGGGACTACGAGCAGTACTTC.